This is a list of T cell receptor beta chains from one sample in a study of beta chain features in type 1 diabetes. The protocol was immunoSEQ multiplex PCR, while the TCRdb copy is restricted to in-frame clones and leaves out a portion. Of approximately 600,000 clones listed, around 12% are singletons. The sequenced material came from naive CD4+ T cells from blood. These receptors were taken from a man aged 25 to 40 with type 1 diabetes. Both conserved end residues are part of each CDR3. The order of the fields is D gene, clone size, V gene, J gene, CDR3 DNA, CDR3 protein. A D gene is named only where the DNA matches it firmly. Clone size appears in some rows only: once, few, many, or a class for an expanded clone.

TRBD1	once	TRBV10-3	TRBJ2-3	TGTGCCATCAGTCATCCCGGGACAGGGGGCACAGATACGCAGTATTTT	CAISHPGTGGTDTQYF
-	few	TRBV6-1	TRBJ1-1	TGTGCCAGCAGACGGGTTAGAGACACTGAAGCTTTCTTT	CASRRVRDTEAFF
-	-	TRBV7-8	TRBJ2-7	TGTGCCAGCAGCCTTCACAGGACATCCTACGAGCAGTACTTC	CASSLHRTSYEQYF
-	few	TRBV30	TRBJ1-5	TGTGCCTGGAGTGTAGGGTTTAGTGGTCAGCCCCAGCATTTT	CAWSVGFSGQPQHF
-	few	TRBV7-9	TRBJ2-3	TGTGCCAGCAGCTACCTTGGAGATACGCAGTATTTT	CASSYLGDTQYF
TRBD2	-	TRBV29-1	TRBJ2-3	TGCAGCGTTCCCTGGGGGGGGGCAGATACGCAGTATTTT	CSVPWGGADTQYF
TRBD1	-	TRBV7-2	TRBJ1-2	TGTGCCAGCAGCTTAGGCAGGGGGGCTGGCTACACCTTC	CASSLGRGAGYTF
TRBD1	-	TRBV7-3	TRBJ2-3	TGTGCCAGCAGCTCGATCGCCCCCGGACAGGGGCAAGATACGCAGTATTTT	CASSSIAPGQGQDTQYF
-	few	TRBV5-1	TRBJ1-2	TGCGCCAGCAGCATCTCAGGGGATGGCTACACCTTC	CASSISGDGYTF
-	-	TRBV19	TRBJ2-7	TGTGCCAGTAGTACTCTTGGACGGCTAAACGAGCAGTACTTC	CASSTLGRLNEQYF
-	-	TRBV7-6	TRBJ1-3	TGTGCCAGCAGCCCCCGACAACAAGGTGGAAACACCATATATTTT	CASSPRQQGGNTIYF
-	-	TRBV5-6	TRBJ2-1	TGTGCCAGCAGCTTGGCCACTCAGGGCCAGTTCTTC	CASSLATQGQFF
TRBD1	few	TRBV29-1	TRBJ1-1	TGCAGCGTTACAGACAGGGGAGGCACTGAAGCTTTCTTT	CSVTDRGGTEAFF
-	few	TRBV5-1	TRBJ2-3	TGCGCCAGCAGCCGTGCGGGGGCTCCAGATACGCAGTATTTT	CASSRAGAPDTQYF
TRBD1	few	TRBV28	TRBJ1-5	TGTGCCAGCAGTCAAGGACAGGGACGAGAGTTT	CASSQGQGREF
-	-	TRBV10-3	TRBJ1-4	TGTGCCATCAGTGCTGGACAGAGTAATGAAAAACTGTTTTTT	CAISAGQSNEKLFF
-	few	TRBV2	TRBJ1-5	TGTGCCAGCAGTGTTGGTGGGCAGCCCCAGCATTTT	CASSVGGQPQHF
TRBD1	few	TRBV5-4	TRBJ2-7	TGTGCCAGCAGGGCCGGGACAGGGGTCTCCGAGCAGTACTTC	CASRAGTGVSEQYF
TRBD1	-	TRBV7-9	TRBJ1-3	TGTGCCAGCAGCTTAGGCCCAGGGGGCGGTGGAAACACCATATATTTT	CASSLGPGGGGNTIYF
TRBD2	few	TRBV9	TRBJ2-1	TGTGCCAGCAGCGTAGTTGAGACTAGCGAATCCTACAATGAGCAGTTCTTC	CASSVVETSESYNEQFF
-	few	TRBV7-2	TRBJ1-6	TGTGCCAGCAGGGGGCCATCGGGGTTTGATTCACCCCTCCACTTT	CASRGPSGFDSPLHF
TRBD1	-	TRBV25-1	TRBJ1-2	TGTGCCAGCAGTGAACAGGGGGGCGGCTATGGCTACACCTTC	CASSEQGGGYGYTF
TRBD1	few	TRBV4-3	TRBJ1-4	TGCGCCAGCAGGCTACAGGGGGGTGAAAAACTGTTTTTT	CASRLQGGEKLFF
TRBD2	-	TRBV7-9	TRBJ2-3	TGTGCCAGCAGCCTCTCTAGCGGGGGGGCTGCAGATACGCAGTATTTT	CASSLSSGGAADTQYF
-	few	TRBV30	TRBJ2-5	TGTGCCTCTATAAACCCGCAGGGGCCAGAGACCCAGTACTTC	CASINPQGPETQYF
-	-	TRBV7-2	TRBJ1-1	-	CASSFLWNTEAFF
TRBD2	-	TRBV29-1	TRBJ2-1	TGCAGCGCCCGTAGCGGGGGGGCTTACAATGAGCAGTTCTTC	CSARSGGAYNEQFF
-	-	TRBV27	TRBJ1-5	TGTGCCAGCAGTTTACAGGGAGGGCAGCCCCAGCATTTT	CASSLQGGQPQHF
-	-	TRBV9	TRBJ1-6	TGTGCCAGCAGCGTAGCGGCTGGTTTGACCTATAATTCACCCCTCCACTTT	CASSVAAGLTYNSPLHF
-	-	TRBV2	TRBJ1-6	TGTGCCAGCACGGAGTACTCCTCCTATAATTCACCCCTCCACTTT	CASTEYSSYNSPLHF
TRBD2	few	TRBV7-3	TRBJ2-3	TGTGCCAGCAGCTTAGGCGCTAGCGGGGTTAGCACAGATACGCAGTATTTT	CASSLGASGVSTDTQYF
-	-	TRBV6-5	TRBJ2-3	TGTGCCAGCAGTTACTCGAACGGGGCGGGTGTGGATACGCAGTATTTT	CASSYSNGAGVDTQYF
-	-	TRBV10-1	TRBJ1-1	TGCGCCAGCAGTCAACACACTGAAGCTTTCTTT	CASSQHTEAFF
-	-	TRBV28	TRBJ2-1	TGTGCCAGCAGTTTGGGCTACAATGAGCAGTTCTTC	CASSLGYNEQFF
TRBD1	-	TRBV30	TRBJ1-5	TGTGCCTGGAGTGTGGGCAGGGGGAGCGTTCAGCCCCAGCATTTT	CAWSVGRGSVQPQHF
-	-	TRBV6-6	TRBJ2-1	TGTGCCAGCAGTTGGCAGGCTATGGGCTACAATGAGCAGTTCTTC	CASSWQAMGYNEQFF